This TCR beta chain originates from a study of OX40 agonist ivuxolimab in advanced cancers. Study details: The drug used for patients, ivuxolimab, was an agonistic anti-OX40 (CD134) antibody.

Only in-frame clones appear in the TCRdb table, and some are missing; sequencing was by immunoSEQ multiplex PCR. Of tens of thousands of clones in the sample, around 83% were seen once. The germline V gene encodes CDR1 SNHLY and CDR2 FYNNEI. Trimming removed 1 base at V and 6 bases at J, with 6 bases between. The CDR3 totals 13 residues. This specimen consisted of CD4+ or CD8+ T cells sorted from blood, obtained in a trial of the OX40 agonist ivuxolimab. The V gene is TRBV2, the J gene TRBJ2-2, with D unclear. The sequence was collected from an adult with an advanced solid tumor such as melanoma, head and neck, liver or kidney cancer. The CDR3 sequence: CASSEGVAGELFF. In DNA, the CDR3 is TGTGCCAGCAGTGAAGGAGTCGCCGGGGAGCTGTTTTTT.